A selection of T cell receptor beta chains follows, all from one sample in a study of blood T cell repertoires in COVID-19. Profiling relied on immunoSEQ multiplex PCR, and the TCRdb table lists in-frame clones only, not all of them. This sample has roughly 250,000 clones, with 83% found just once. The sequencing input was peripheral blood. These receptor sequences come from a human donor in a cohort sampled during active COVID-19. The CDR3 runs from the conserved cysteine through the conserved F or W. A D gene is named only where the DNA matches it firmly. Some rows mark clone size as missing; the rest say once, few, many or name a class of expanded clone.

>TRBD1|NA|TRBJ1-6|TRBV10-3
CANRGTAGNSPLHF
TGTGCCAACCGAGGGACAGCGGGTAATTCACCCCTCCACTTT
>TRBD2|once|TRBJ2-3|TRBV19
CASSPPLAGVLDTQYF
TGTGCCAGTAGTCCCCCACTAGCGGGGGTTTTGGATACGCAGTATTTT
>NA|NA|TRBJ1-2|TRBV5-1
CASSLVVRGDNGYTF
TGCGCCAGCAGCTTGGTGGTCAGGGGAGATAATGGCTACACCTTC
>NA|NA|TRBJ2-3|TRBV3-1/TRBV3-2
CASSQARTYTQYF
TGTGCCAGCAGCCAAGCCAGGACTTATACGCAGTATTTT
>TRBD1|NA|TRBJ2-7|TRBV5-1
CASSFQGASSGEQYF
TGCGCCAGCAGCTTTCAGGGGGCATCTTCGGGAGAGCAGTACTTC
>TRBD2|NA|TRBJ2-1|TRBV7-8
CASSARLAGRGNEQFF
TGTGCCAGCAGCGCAAGACTAGCGGGGCGGGGGAATGAGCAGTTCTTC
>NA|NA|TRBJ2-1|TRBV7-2
CASSSGSGPSGEQFF
TGTGCCAGCAGCTCGGGAAGCGGACCTTCGGGTGAGCAGTTCTTC
>NA|few|TRBJ1-1|TRBV27
CASSALNSEAFF
TGTGCCAGCAGTGCACTCAACAGTGAAGCTTTCTTT
>TRBD2|NA|TRBJ2-2|TRBV29-1
CSVLAGPTGELFF
TGCAGCGTCCTAGCGGGGCCTACCGGGGAGCTGTTTTTT
>TRBD2|NA|TRBJ2-5|TRBV9
CASSGAGGAEYQETQYF
TGTGCCAGCAGCGGTGCGGGAGGGGCCGAGTACCAAGAGACCCAGTACTTC
>TRBD1|NA|TRBJ1-3|TRBV5-4
CASSWGGDRAGNTIYF
TGTGCCAGCAGCTGGGGGGGGGACAGGGCTGGAAACACCATATATTTT
>TRBD1|NA|TRBJ1-2|TRBV6-5
CASRLDREYGYTF
TGTGCCAGCAGATTGGACAGGGAATATGGCTACACCTTC
>NA|NA|TRBJ2-6|TRBV19
CASSTQSGANVLTF
TGTGCCAGTAGCACCCAGTCCGGGGCCAACGTCCTGACTTTC
>NA|few|TRBJ2-5|TRBV5-1
CASSLVPGRETQYF
TGCGCCAGCAGCTTGGTCCCAGGGCGGGAGACCCAGTACTTC